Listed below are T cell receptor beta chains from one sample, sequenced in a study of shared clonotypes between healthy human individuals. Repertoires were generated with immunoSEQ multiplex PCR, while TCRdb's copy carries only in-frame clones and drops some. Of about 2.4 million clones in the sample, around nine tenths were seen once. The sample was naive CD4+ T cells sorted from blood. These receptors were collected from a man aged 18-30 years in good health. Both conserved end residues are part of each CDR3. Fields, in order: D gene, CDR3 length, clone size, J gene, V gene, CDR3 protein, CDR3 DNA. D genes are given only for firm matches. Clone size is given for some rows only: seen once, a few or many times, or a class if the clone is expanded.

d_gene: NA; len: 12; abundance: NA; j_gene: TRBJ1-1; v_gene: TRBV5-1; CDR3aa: CASSLEPGIAFF; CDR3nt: TGCGCCAGCAGCTTGGAGCCAGGGATAGCTTTCTTT
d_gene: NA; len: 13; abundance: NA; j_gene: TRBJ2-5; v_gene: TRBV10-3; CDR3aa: CAISEREAETQYF; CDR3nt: TGTGCCATCAGTGAAAGGGAAGCGGAGACCCAGTACTTC
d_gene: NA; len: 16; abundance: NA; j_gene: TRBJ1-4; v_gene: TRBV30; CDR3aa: CAWSEKKTGSVEKLFF; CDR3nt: TGTGCCTGGAGTGAAAAAAAAACAGGGAGTGTTGAAAAACTGTTTTTT
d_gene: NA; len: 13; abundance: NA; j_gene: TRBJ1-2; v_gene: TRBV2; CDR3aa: CASHSGYETGYTF; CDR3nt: TGTGCCAGCCACTCAGGCTACGAGACTGGCTACACCTTC
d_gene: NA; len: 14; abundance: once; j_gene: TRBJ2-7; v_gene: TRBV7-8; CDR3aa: CASSWVRGFYEQYF; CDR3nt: TGTGCCAGCAGCTGGGTCCGGGGGTTCTACGAGCAGTACTTC
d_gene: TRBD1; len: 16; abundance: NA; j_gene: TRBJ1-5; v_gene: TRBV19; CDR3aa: CASTSTGIYSNQPQHF; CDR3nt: TGTGCCAGTACCTCGACAGGGATTTATAGCAATCAGCCCCAGCATTTT
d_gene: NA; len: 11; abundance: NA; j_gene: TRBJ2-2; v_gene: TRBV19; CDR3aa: CATQSTGELFF; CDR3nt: TGTGCCACCCAGAGCACCGGGGAGCTGTTTTTT
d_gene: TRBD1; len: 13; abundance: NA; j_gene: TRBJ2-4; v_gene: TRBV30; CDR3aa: CAWMNTGGGIQYF; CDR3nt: TGTGCCTGGATGAATACAGGGGGAGGCATTCAGTACTTC
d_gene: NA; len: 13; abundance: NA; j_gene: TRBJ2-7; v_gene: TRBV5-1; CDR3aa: CASSLLEAGEQYF; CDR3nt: TGCGCCAGCAGCTTGTTGGAGGCGGGCGAGCAGTACTTC
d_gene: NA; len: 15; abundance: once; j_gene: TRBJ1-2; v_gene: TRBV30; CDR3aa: CAWSVRKGAGISYTF; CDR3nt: TGTGCCTGGAGTGTACGGAAAGGAGCCGGGATAAGCTACACCTTC
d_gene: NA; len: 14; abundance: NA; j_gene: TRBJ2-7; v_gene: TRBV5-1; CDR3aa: CASSFGDGAYEQYF; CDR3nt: TGCGCCAGCAGCTTCGGGGACGGGGCCTACGAGCAGTACTTC
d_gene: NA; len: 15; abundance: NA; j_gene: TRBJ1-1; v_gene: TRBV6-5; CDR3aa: CASSYAGTFNTEAFF; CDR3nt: TGTGCCAGCAGTTATGCGGGGACTTTCAACACTGAAGCTTTCTTT
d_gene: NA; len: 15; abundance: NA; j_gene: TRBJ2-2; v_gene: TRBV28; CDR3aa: CASSTKWTYTGELFF; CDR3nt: TGTGCCAGCAGTACAAAATGGACTTACACCGGGGAGCTGTTTTTT
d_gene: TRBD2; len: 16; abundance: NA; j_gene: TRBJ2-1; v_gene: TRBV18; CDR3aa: CASSPPASGRAGEQFF; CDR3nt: TGTGCCAGCTCACCACCGGCCAGCGGGAGGGCCGGTGAGCAGTTCTTC
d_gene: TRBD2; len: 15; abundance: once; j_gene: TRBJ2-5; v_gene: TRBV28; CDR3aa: CASRGAGGNQETQYF; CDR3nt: TGTGCCAGCAGGGGAGCGGGGGGGAATCAAGAGACCCAGTACTTC
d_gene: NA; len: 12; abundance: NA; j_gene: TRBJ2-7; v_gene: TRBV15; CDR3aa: CATSATQGEQYF; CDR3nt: TGTGCCACCAGCGCCACCCAGGGCGAGCAGTACTTC
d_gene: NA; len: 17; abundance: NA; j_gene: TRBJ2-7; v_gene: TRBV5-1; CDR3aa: CASSPTREPGTAYEQYF; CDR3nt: TGCGCCAGCAGCCCTACCAGGGAACCGGGAACCGCGTACGAGCAGTACTTC
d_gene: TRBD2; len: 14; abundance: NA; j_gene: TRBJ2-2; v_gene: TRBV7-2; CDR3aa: CASSFSGSTGELFF; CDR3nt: TGTGCCAGCAGCTTTAGCGGGAGCACCGGGGAGCTGTTTTTT
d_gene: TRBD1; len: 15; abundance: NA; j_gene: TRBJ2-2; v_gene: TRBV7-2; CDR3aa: CASSQDRGGTGELFF; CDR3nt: TGTGCCAGCAGCCAGGACAGGGGCGGCACCGGGGAGCTGTTTTTT
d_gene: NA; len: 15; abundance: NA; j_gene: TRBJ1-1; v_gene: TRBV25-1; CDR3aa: CASSGYGPLNTEAFF; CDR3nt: TGTGCCAGCAGTGGTTATGGACCCCTGAACACTGAAGCTTTCTTT
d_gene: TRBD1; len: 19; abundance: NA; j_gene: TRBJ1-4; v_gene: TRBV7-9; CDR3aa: CASSSPAGTGLATNEKLFF; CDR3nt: TGTGCCAGCAGCTCACCCGCCGGGACAGGGCTTGCAACTAATGAAAAACTGTTTTTT
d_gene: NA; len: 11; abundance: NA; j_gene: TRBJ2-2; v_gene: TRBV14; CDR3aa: CASGYTGELFF; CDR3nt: TGTGCCAGCGGATACACCGGGGAGCTGTTTTTT
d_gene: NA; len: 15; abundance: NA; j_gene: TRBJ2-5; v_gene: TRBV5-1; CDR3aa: CASSPSPSGQETQYF; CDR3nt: TGCGCCAGCAGCCCATCCCCAAGTGGACAAGAGACCCAGTACTTC
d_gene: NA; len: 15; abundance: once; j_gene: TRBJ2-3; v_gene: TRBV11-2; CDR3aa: CASSPEGLRTDTQYF; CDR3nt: TGTGCCAGCAGCCCGGAGGGGCTGCGCACAGATACGCAGTATTTT
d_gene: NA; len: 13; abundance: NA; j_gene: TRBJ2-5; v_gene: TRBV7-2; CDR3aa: CASSSYLQETQYF; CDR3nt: TGTGCCAGCAGCTCATACCTCCAAGAGACCCAGTACTTC
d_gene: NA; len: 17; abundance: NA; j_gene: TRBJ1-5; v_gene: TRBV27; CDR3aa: CASSPRRGGNRNQPQHF; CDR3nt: TGTGCCAGCAGTCCCCGAAGAGGGGGGAACCGCAATCAGCCCCAGCATTTT
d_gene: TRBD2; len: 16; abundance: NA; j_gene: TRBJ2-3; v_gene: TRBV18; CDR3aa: CASSPPGLARTDTQYF; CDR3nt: TGTGCCAGCTCACCCCCGGGACTAGCGCGCACAGATACGCAGTATTTT
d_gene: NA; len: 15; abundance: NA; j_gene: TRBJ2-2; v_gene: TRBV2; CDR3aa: CASPRGGLDTGELFF; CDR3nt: TGTGCCAGCCCTAGGGGGGGATTGGACACCGGGGAGCTGTTTTTT
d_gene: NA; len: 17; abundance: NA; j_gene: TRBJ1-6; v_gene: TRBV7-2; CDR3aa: CASSLVPGGTMNSPLHF; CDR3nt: TGTGCCAGCAGCTTAGTTCCTGGGGGGACGATGAATTCACCCCTCCACTTT
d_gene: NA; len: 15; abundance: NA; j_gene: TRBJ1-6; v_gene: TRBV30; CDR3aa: CAWSVPGSVDSPLHF; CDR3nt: TGTGCCTGGAGTGTACCAGGGAGCGTAGATTCACCCCTCCACTTT
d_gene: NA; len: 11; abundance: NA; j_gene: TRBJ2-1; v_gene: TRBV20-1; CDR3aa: CSAPQDRAQFF; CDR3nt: TGCAGTGCCCCTCAGGATCGGGCCCAGTTCTTC
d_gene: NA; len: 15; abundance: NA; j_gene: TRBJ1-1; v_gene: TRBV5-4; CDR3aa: CASSLATRVSTEAFF; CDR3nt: TGTGCCAGCAGCTTGGCAACGCGGGTTTCCACTGAAGCTTTCTTT
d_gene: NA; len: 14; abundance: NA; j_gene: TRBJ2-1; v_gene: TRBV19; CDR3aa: CASSKSGTLVGQFF; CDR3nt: TGTGCCAGTAGTAAGTCAGGGACTTTGGTAGGGCAGTTCTTC
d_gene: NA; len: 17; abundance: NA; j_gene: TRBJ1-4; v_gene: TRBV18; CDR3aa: CASSTRGSVATNEKLFF; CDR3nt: TGTGCCAGCTCAACGAGGGGGAGTGTTGCAACTAATGAAAAACTGTTTTTT
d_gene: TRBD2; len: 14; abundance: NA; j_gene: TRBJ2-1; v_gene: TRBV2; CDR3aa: CASSDSGRIDEQFF; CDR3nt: TGTGCCAGCAGTGATAGCGGGAGGATCGATGAGCAGTTCTTC
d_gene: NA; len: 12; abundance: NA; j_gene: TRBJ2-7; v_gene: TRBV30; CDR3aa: CAWKVAVGEQYF; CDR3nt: TGTGCCTGGAAAGTTGCCGTGGGCGAGCAGTACTTC
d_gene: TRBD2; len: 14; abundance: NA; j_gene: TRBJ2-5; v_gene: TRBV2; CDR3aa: CASGLAGGIETQYF; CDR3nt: TGTGCCAGTGGACTAGCGGGGGGGATTGAGACCCAGTACTTC
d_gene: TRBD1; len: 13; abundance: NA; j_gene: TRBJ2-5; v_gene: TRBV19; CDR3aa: CASSPRQGETQYF; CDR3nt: TGTGCCAGTAGTCCCCGACAGGGAGAGACCCAGTACTTC
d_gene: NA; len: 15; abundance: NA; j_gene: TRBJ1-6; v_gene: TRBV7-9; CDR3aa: CASSRGGDYNSPLHF; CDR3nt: TGTGCCAGCAGCCGCGGAGGGGACTATAATTCACCCCTCCACTTT